This T cell receptor beta chain was sequenced during a study of blood T cell repertoires in COVID-19 (dated by TCRdb to 2020 to 2021). In the study overall: Collaborator samples came from the United States, Italy and Spain and covered acute and convalescent phases of COVID-19. The material from the prospective study consisted of cDNA or gDNA derived from T cells, B-cell-depleted T cells, or PBMCs. The sample metadata nearly always contained a de-identified subject ID, COVID-19 status, age in years and sex. The samples were drawn from two sources: the first 160 participants of the ongoing ImmuneRACE study, and 950 to 1,500 subjects contributed by 6 global collaborators. The dataset comprised deeply sampled blood TCRbeta repertoires from subjects exposed to, actively infected with, or recovered from COVID-19. The repertoires were made available in a free public database intended to serve as a resource for research on the immune response to SARS-CoV-2. Where available, HLA class I and class II types were taken from metadata supplied by the sample provider and were not determined by assay-based typing. Results and caveats for the whole study, not just this receptor: The amount of clinical and demographic metadata varied by source and participant and was provided uncurated.

This clone appeared a few times. What antigen it recognizes has not been identified. There are no base qualities to consult, and no much larger clone falls within one base. Trimming takes 4 bases off V and 0 bases off J; junction bases not matched to a gene: 9. CDR1 SGHDN and CDR2 FVKESK were looked up in the germline V gene. Taken from cysteine to phenylalanine, the CDR3 has 17 residues. Only the CDR3 part of the read is kept: 51 bases, read in frame from the first base. TCRbeta CDR3 regions were amplified from genomic DNA using the immunoSEQ Assay, a bias-controlled multiplex PCR. Regarding the original processing steps: The number of nucleated cells in each sample was estimated from the amplification of reference gene primers within the assay. Sequence reads were collapsed and filtered to measure the absolute abundance of every unique TCRbeta CDR3 rearrangement. For each sample, productive Simpson clonality was calculated as the square root of Simpson's diversity index across productive rearrangements. Held by TCRdb, this immuneACCESS table contains in-frame sequences only and omits some clones. Under half of the omission traces to an unresolved V gene where checked; the cause of the rest is unknown. The D gene and trimming were derived from the DNA, and the V and J assignments and clone size from that table. In all, the sample holds over 300,000 clones, and 80% to 90% of those were seen once. Jointly, the top ten make up roughly 6.5% of the sample.

Samples from volunteer blood donors who had recovered from COVID-19 were contributed by a second Seattle source. Whole blood was collected in K2EDTA tubes by collaborating institutions according to the institutions' own protocols. For TCRbeta analysis, collaborators shipped samples in one of three forms: frozen whole blood, isolated PBMCs, or DNA extracted from either of those sample types. This receptor was taken from a man aged 18 to 30 who had recovered from COVID-19. This chain is built from TRBV14 and TRBJ2-1, and 7 junctional nucleotides match TRBD2. Sequencing input: peripheral blood. The sequenced DNA: TGTGCCAGCAGCCTCCCGGGACTAAAGAGCTCCTACAATGAGCAGTTCTTC. Its protein product is CASSLPGLKSSYNEQFF.